This TCR beta chain derives from a study of control samples from healthy donors and cancer patients. Assay: immunoSEQ multiplex PCR; the TCRdb copy retains only in-frame clones and omits some. The sample holds about 150,000 clones, about 94% seen once. The CDR3 is made up of 15 amino acids. Germline values: CDR1 SGHRS, CDR2 YFSETQ. Trimming pared 4 bases from V and 9 bases from J, leaving 21 bases between. The clonotype comes from a man between 40 and 49 years old in good health. This sequence joins TRBV5-1 and TRBJ2-3, with D possibly TRBD2 on 6 matching bases. Specimen: blood. CDR3 DNA sequence: TGCGCCAGCAGCGCGGGGTCAGGGCCCGTCCGGACGCAGTATTTT. Translating gives CASSAGSGPVRTQYF. Full variable domain (remainder filled in from reference TRBV5-1 and TRBJ2-3): KAGVTQTPRYLIKTRGQQVTLSCSPISGHRSVSWYQQTPGQGLQFLFEYFSETQRNKGNFPGRFSGRQFSNSRSEMNVSTLELGDSALYLCASSAGSGPVRTQYFGPGTRLTVL.